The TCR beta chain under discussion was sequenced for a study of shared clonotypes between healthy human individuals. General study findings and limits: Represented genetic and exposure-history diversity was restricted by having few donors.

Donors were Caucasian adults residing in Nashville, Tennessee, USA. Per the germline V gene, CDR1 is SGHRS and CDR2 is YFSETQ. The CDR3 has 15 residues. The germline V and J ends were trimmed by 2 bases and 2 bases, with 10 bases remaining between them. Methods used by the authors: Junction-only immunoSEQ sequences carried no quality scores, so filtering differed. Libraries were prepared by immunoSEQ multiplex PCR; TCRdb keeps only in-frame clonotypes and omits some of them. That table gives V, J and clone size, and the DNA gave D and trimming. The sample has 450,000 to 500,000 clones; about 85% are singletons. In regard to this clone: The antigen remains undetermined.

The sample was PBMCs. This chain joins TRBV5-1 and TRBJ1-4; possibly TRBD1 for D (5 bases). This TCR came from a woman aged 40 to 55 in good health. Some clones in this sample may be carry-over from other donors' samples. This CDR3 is CASSLRGTTNEKLFF. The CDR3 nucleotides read TGCGCCAGCAGCTTAAGGGGTACGACTAATGAAAAACTGTTTTTT. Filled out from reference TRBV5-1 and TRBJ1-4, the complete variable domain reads KAGVTQTPRYLIKTRGQQVTLSCSPISGHRSVSWYQQTPGQGLQFLFEYFSETQRNKGNFPGRFSGRQFSNSRSEMNVSTLELGDSALYLCASSLRGTTNEKLFFGSGTQLSVL.